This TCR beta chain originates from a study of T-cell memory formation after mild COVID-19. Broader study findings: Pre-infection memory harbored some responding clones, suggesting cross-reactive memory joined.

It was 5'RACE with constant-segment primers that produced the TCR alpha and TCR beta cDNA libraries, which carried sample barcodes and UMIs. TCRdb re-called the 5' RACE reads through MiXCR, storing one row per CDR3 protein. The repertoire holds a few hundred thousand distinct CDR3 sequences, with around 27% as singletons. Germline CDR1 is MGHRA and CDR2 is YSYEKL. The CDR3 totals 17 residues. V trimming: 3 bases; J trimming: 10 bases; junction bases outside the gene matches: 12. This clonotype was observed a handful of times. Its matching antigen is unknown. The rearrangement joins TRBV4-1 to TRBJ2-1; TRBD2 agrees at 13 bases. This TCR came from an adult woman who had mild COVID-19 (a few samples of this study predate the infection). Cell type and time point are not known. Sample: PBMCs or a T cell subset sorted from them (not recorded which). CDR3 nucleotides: TGCGCCAGCAGCCACCCTGCGACTAGCGGGAGGACCCCCGAGCAGTTCTTC. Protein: CASSHPATSGRTPEQFF.